This T cell receptor beta chain was sequenced during a study of blood T cell repertoires in COVID-19. The table came from immunoSEQ multiplex PCR; TCRdb's copy has only in-frame clones and leaves some out. The table includes hundreds of thousands of clones, about nine tenths detected once. CDR1 is SEHNR and CDR2 is FQNEAQ in the germline V gene (reference sequence). The CDR3 is 16 residues long. The ends were cut back, 0 bases at V and 9 bases at J, with 15 bases in the middle. Followed longitudinally, the Seattle patients had been enrolled during active infection. Sequences were obtained from peripheral blood. J is TRBJ1-6 and V is TRBV7-9; weak D call: TRBD1 (5 bases). The TCR originated in a man aged 50 to 60 with COVID-19, enrolled during active disease. The CDR3 region has the DNA TGTGCCAGCAGCTTAGCGGGGGGGGAAATAATTTCACCCCTCCACTTT. It encodes CASSLAGGEIISPLHF.